These 9 T cell receptor beta chains share one sample of origin, sequenced in a study of blood T cell repertoires in COVID-19. Assay: immunoSEQ multiplex PCR; the TCRdb copy retains only in-frame clones and omits some. The data contain more than 85,000 clones, around 87% of them singletons. Source material: peripheral blood. The origin of the receptors is a human donor in a cohort sampled during active COVID-19.

V usage is TRBV18 and J usage is TRBJ2-2; D perhaps matches TRBD1 (5 bases). The V end was cut by 5 bases, the J end by 0 bases, with 13 bases between. The CDR3 length is 16 residues. Germline values: CDR1 KGHSH, CDR2 LQKENI. CDR3 sequence reads: CASSRTQGPNTGELFF. CDR3 in DNA: TGTGCCAGCTCAAGAACTCAGGGTCCGAACACCGGGGAGCTGTTTTTT.

V is TRBV10-1 and J is TRBJ2-5; 7 bases fit TRBD2. Germline CDR1 WNHNN, CDR2 SYGVQD (reference sequence). Germline trimming cut 0 bases from V and 3 bases from J; bases unmatched to any gene: 4. The CDR3 totals 15 residues. The CDR3: CASSESGEGKETQYF. CDR3 DNA: TGCGCCAGCAGTGAGTCTGGGGAGGGGAAAGAGACCCAGTACTTC.

The chain couples TRBV30 to TRBJ1-6; D is perhaps TRBD1 (5 bases). Deletions cut 1 base from V and 7 bases from J, with 11 bases between. In germline, CDR1 is GTSNPN, CDR2 SVGIG (reference sequence). The CDR3 has 14 residues. The CDR3 DNA follows: TGTGCCTGGAGTGGAGGCAGGGTGAATTCACCCCTCCACTTT. Encoded protein: CAWSGGRVNSPLHF.

The chain has TRBV7-2 and TRBJ1-1; D is unclear. Trimming shortened V by 4 bases and J by 5 bases, and 14 bases separated the two germline ends. The germline V gene has CDR1 SGHTA and CDR2 FQGNSA. The CDR3 runs to 14 residues. The CDR3 sequence: CASSSPPFRTEAFF. In DNA, the CDR3 is TGTGCCAGCAGCTCCCCCCCCTTCCGGACTGAAGCTTTCTTT.

This clone was detected once. The rearrangement joins TRBV29-1 to TRBJ2-2; TRBD1 is a possible D gene (5 bases). V shed 4 bases and J shed 4 bases, with 16 bases lying between them. This CDR3 comprises 15 residues. The germline V gene encodes CDR1 SQVTM and CDR2 ANQGSEA. As DNA, the CDR3 is TGCAGCGTTGGGGTTGGGGCGCACACCACCGGGGAGCTGTTTTTT. Encoded protein: CSVGVGAHTTGELFF.

For the CDR3, the DNA is TGTGCCAGCAGCTTTTCTGACAGTGGCGCTGAAGCTTTCTTT. Amino acid sequence: CASSFSDSGAEAFF. This sequence joins TRBV7-3 and TRBJ1-1; D may be TRBD1 (5 bases). CDR1 and CDR2 (germline): SGHTA, FQGTGA. The CDR3 consists of 14 residues. The V end lost 3 bases, the J end lost 6 bases, and 14 bases lay between the germline ends. Full variable domain (remainder filled in from reference TRBV7-3 and TRBJ1-1): GAGVSQTPSNKVTEKGKYVELRCDPISGHTALYWYRQSLGQGPEFLIYFQGTGAADDSGLPNDRFFAVRPEGSVSTLKIQRTERGDSAVYLCASSFSDSGAEAFFGQGTRLTVV.

This chain uses TRBV7-2 with TRBJ1-2; D gene unclear. The CDR3 consists of 13 residues. Germline CDR1 is SGHTA and CDR2 is FQGNSA. The V gene lost 4 bases and the J gene lost 8 bases, with 14 bases spanning the gap. CDR3 nucleotides: TGTGCCAGCAGCTCTACTGGCGGGCGCGGCTACACCTTC. It translates to CASSSTGGRGYTF.

This clone was observed once. This chain links TRBV24-1 with TRBJ2-1, with no clear D. Per the germline V gene, CDR1 is KGHDR and CDR2 is SFDVKD. The CDR3 runs to 13 residues. V was cut by 2 bases and J by 8 bases, with 9 bases left in between. The DNA for the CDR3 is TGTGCCACCAGTGATTCCGTCCCGGATGAGCAGTTCTTC. Its protein product is CATSDSVPDEQFF.

This clone has only one observation. The chain uses TRBV11-1 and TRBJ1-2, with no clear D. Trimming stripped 5 bases from V and 8 bases from J, with 15 bases between. The CDR3 sequence is 13 residues long. Germline CDR1 and CDR2: SGHAT and FQDESV (reference sequence). The CDR3 reads CASSPDIRGGYTF. CDR3 bases: TGTGCCAGCAGCCCTGACATCCGAGGGGGCTACACCTTC.